The 3 T cell receptor beta chains given below trace back to one sample, sequenced in a study of Ad26.COV2.S vaccination and SARS-CoV-2 variants (dated by TCRdb to the early 2020s). This specimen's treatment or condition label, interpreted: some 19 received Ad26.COV2.S at low or high dose, single or two shots; 5 received placebo; per-sample allocation not given. For vaccine and placebo recipients, repertoires were sequenced using samples collected on day 63 after the first injection. The library was made by the immunoSEQ multiplex PCR assay. TCRdb carries this immuneACCESS record with in-frame sequences only. Its versions omit some clonotypes, under half of them owing to an unresolved V gene in the studies checked, with the rest unexplained. The sample includes hundreds of thousands of clones, with about 87% observed a single time. The ten most abundant clones make up 5.5% to 7% of the sample. The specimen comprised peripheral blood, sampled in a trial of Ad26.COV2.S vaccine versus placebo. These TCRs come from a person aged 18-60 years who received the Ad26.COV2.S COVID-19 vaccine or a placebo.

This clone is a singleton in its sample. The gene calls are TRBV9 and TRBJ2-2; tentative D call: TRBD1 (6 bases). Germline CDR1 SGDLS, CDR2 YYNGEE. V lost 4 bases and J lost 0, with 13 bases in between. CDR3 size: 16 residues. CDR3 bases: TGTGCCAGCAGCCCCCGCACAGGGACGAACACCGGGGAGCTGTTTTTT. Amino acids: CASSPRTGTNTGELFF.

The chain links TRBV25-1 to TRBJ1-6; D might be TRBD1 (5 bases). CDR1 and CDR2 from the germline V gene are MGHDK and SYGVNS. The CDR3 loop spans 14 amino acids. The V gene lost 1 base and the J gene lost 6 bases, with 7 bases spanning the gap. This CDR3 reads CASSEFRVNSPLHF. The CDR3 nucleotides read TGTGCCAGCAGTGAATTCAGGGTTAATTCACCCCTCCACTTT.

The V call is TRBV19, the J call TRBJ1-2, with 9 positions matching TRBD1. CDR1 and CDR2 from the germline V gene are LNHDA and SQIVND (reference sequence). This CDR3 has 16 amino acids. The trim removed 5 bases at V and 5 bases at J, leaving 12 bases unmatched. This CDR3 reads CASSSTGGRSLYGYTF. As DNA, the CDR3 is TGTGCCAGTAGTTCGACAGGGGGTAGGAGTTTGTATGGCTACACCTTC.